This is a list of T cell receptor beta chains from one sample in a study of T-cell memory formation after mild COVID-19. TCRdb fed the 5' RACE reads into MiXCR, producing one record per CDR3 protein. This sample has roughly 200,000 distinct CDR3 sequences, with approximately 10% found just once. The sequenced sample consisted of PBMCs or a T cell subset sorted from them (not recorded which). The receptor set was obtained from a man younger than 35 who had mild COVID-19 (a few samples of this study predate the infection). Cell type and time point are not known. CDR3s include the opening cysteine and the closing phenylalanine or tryptophan. The D gene is left open where the match is weak. Clone size is not always given. Where it is, it says once, few, many or a class for expanded clones.

D gene: NA
J gene: TRBJ2-2
V gene: TRBV4-2
clone size: few
CDR3 protein: CASSHRGSGELFF
CDR3 DNA: TGTGCCAGCAGCCACAGGGGTTCCGGGGAGCTGTTTTTT

D gene: NA
J gene: TRBJ1-1
V gene: TRBV12-3/TRBV12-4
clone size: NA
CDR3 protein: CASSLGPQGEAFF
CDR3 DNA: TGTGCCAGCAGTTTAGGGCCACAGGGTGAAGCTTTCTTT

D gene: TRBD1
J gene: TRBJ1-5
V gene: TRBV10-3
clone size: few
CDR3 protein: CAISRQGTNQPQHF
CDR3 DNA: TGTGCCATCAGTCGACAGGGGACCAATCAGCCCCAGCATTTT

D gene: NA
J gene: TRBJ2-7
V gene: TRBV4-1
clone size: many
CDR3 protein: CASSHHRDGDYEQYF
CDR3 DNA: TGCGCCAGCAGCCACCACCGGGACGGGGACTACGAGCAGTACTTC

D gene: TRBD2
J gene: TRBJ2-5
V gene: TRBV20-1
clone size: few
CDR3 protein: CSAPPGLAGVGETQYF
CDR3 DNA: TGCAGTGCTCCCCCCGGACTAGCGGGGGTAGGGGAGACCCAGTACTTC

D gene: NA
J gene: TRBJ1-1
V gene: TRBV18
clone size: NA
CDR3 protein: CASSPPNGGTNTEAFF
CDR3 DNA: TGTGCCAGCTCACCACCGAATGGCGGCACGAACACTGAAGCTTTCTTT

D gene: NA
J gene: TRBJ2-1
V gene: TRBV7-8
clone size: few
CDR3 protein: CASSLRGTVNNEQFF
CDR3 DNA: TGTGCCAGCAGCTTACGGGGAACCGTAAACAATGAGCAGTTCTTC

D gene: NA
J gene: TRBJ2-2
V gene: TRBV7-2
clone size: NA
CDR3 protein: CASSPTGPLTGELFF
CDR3 DNA: TGTGCCAGCAGCCCCACCGGTCCCCTCACCGGGGAGCTGTTTTTT

D gene: TRBD1
J gene: TRBJ1-1
V gene: TRBV7-2
clone size: many
CDR3 protein: CASSLAGQITEAFF
CDR3 DNA: TGTGCCAGCAGCTTAGCGGGACAGATCACTGAAGCTTTCTTT

D gene: NA
J gene: TRBJ2-5
V gene: TRBV4-3
clone size: many
CDR3 protein: CASSQGRAQGWETQYF
CDR3 DNA: TGCGCCAGCAGCCAAGGTCGGGCGCAGGGTTGGGAGACCCAGTACTTC

D gene: NA
J gene: TRBJ2-1
V gene: TRBV28
clone size: NA
CDR3 protein: CASSGSDREQFF
CDR3 DNA: TGTGCCAGCTCGGGATCCGATAGAGAGCAGTTCTTC

D gene: TRBD1
J gene: TRBJ2-1
V gene: TRBV10-3
clone size: NA
CDR3 protein: CAITGQGTDEQFF
CDR3 DNA: TGTGCCATCACCGGACAGGGGACGGATGAGCAGTTCTTC

D gene: TRBD2
J gene: TRBJ2-3
V gene: TRBV25-1
clone size: few
CDR3 protein: CASSEGTTSGATDTQYF
CDR3 DNA: TGTGCCAGCAGTGAAGGGACCACTAGCGGGGCTACAGATACGCAGTATTTT

D gene: NA
J gene: TRBJ2-2
V gene: TRBV7-2
clone size: NA
CDR3 protein: CASSLARVSNTGELFF
CDR3 DNA: TGTGCAAGCAGCTTAGCTAGGGTATCGAACACCGGGGAGCTGTTTTTT

D gene: TRBD2
J gene: TRBJ2-3
V gene: TRBV5-1
clone size: NA
CDR3 protein: CASSSSGASTDTQYF
CDR3 DNA: TGCGCCAGCAGCTCGAGCGGGGCATCCACAGATACGCAGTATTTT

D gene: NA
J gene: TRBJ2-2
V gene: TRBV25-1
clone size: few
CDR3 protein: CASRYNTGELFF
CDR3 DNA: TGTGCCAGCAGGTACAACACCGGGGAGCTGTTTTTT

D gene: TRBD1
J gene: TRBJ2-1
V gene: TRBV15
clone size: NA
CDR3 protein: CATSRGQGAGYNEQFF
CDR3 DNA: TGTGCCACCAGCAGAGGACAGGGGGCGGGGTACAATGAGCAGTTCTTC

D gene: TRBD1
J gene: TRBJ1-2
V gene: TRBV7-9
clone size: NA
CDR3 protein: CASSHGTEDYGYTF
CDR3 DNA: TGTGCCAGCAGCCATGGGACAGAAGACTATGGCTACACCTTC

D gene: NA
J gene: TRBJ1-6
V gene: TRBV9
clone size: few
CDR3 protein: CASNQGSNSPLHF
CDR3 DNA: TGTGCCAGCAATCAGGGTTCTAATTCACCCCTCCACTTT

D gene: NA
J gene: TRBJ2-3
V gene: TRBV5-1
clone size: few
CDR3 protein: CASSLGRLASTDTQYF
CDR3 DNA: TGCGCCAGCAGCTTGGGGCGGCTAGCTAGCACAGATACGCAGTATTTT

D gene: NA
J gene: TRBJ2-3
V gene: TRBV23-1
clone size: many
CDR3 protein: CASSHSRDSTDTQYF
CDR3 DNA: TGCGCCAGCAGTCATTCCCGGGACAGCACAGATACGCAGTATTTT

D gene: NA
J gene: TRBJ1-1
V gene: TRBV7-9
clone size: few
CDR3 protein: CASSWLGGTEAFF
CDR3 DNA: TGTGCCAGCAGCTGGTTAGGGGGGACTGAAGCTTTCTTT

D gene: NA
J gene: TRBJ2-5
V gene: TRBV10-3
clone size: NA
CDR3 protein: CAISESRGAGETQYF
CDR3 DNA: TGTGCCATCAGTGAGTCGCGAGGAGCCGGGGAGACCCAGTACTTC